This is a list of T cell receptor beta chains from one sample in a study of blood T cell repertoires in COVID-19. Method: immunoSEQ multiplex PCR; TCRdb's copy keeps in-frame clones and lacks some. This table has about 190,000 clones, 80% to 90% appearing once. The sequencing sample was made of peripheral blood. Receptors were obtained from a woman between 70 and 85 years old with active or convalescent COVID-19. The conserved cysteine and the conserved F or W are not part of the CDR3 here.

v_gene: TRBV18
j_gene: TRBJ2-3
CDR3aa: ASRDTGDTQY

v_gene: TRBV5-5
j_gene: TRBJ2-1
CDR3aa: ASSPGTSGRATDEQF

v_gene: TRBV28
j_gene: TRBJ2-4
CDR3aa: ASSPGGAAKNIQY

v_gene: TRBV9
j_gene: TRBJ1-2
CDR3aa: ASSGRYGYT

v_gene: TRBV5-6
j_gene: TRBJ2-7
CDR3aa: ASSSPTSGRYEQY

v_gene: TRBV25-1
j_gene: TRBJ1-1
CDR3aa: ASRGDTSNTEAF

v_gene: TRBV18
j_gene: TRBJ2-1
CDR3aa: ASSKSRDRVLNEQF

v_gene: TRBV6-5
j_gene: TRBJ1-2
CDR3aa: ASSYEAGDGYT

v_gene: TRBV19
j_gene: TRBJ2-1
CDR3aa: ASTWGGGPYNEQF

v_gene: TRBV9
j_gene: TRBJ2-7
CDR3aa: ASSAGGSIYEQY

v_gene: TRBV7-9
j_gene: TRBJ2-1
CDR3aa: ASSLGGNWDNEQF

v_gene: TRBV5-4
j_gene: TRBJ1-1
CDR3aa: ASSSRTGIEAF

v_gene: TRBV16
j_gene: TRBJ2-7
CDR3aa: ASSPLAGTGEQY

v_gene: TRBV30
j_gene: TRBJ2-1
CDR3aa: AWKPGPKVGGKLSYNEQF

v_gene: TRBV4-2
j_gene: TRBJ2-1
CDR3aa: ASSQGFRLAGNNEQF

v_gene: TRBV7-8
j_gene: TRBJ1-5
CDR3aa: ASSYHRGLQPQH

v_gene: TRBV28
j_gene: TRBJ2-7
CDR3aa: ASSSSGTGSYEQY

v_gene: TRBV3-1/TRBV3-2
j_gene: TRBJ2-3
CDR3aa: ASSQAGSRTDTQY

v_gene: TRBV29-1
j_gene: TRBJ1-4
CDR3aa: SVVRGTNEKLF

v_gene: TRBV5-1
j_gene: TRBJ1-2
CDR3aa: ASSLEQGGYT

v_gene: TRBV19
j_gene: TRBJ2-7
CDR3aa: ASSMGASYEQY

v_gene: TRBV9
j_gene: TRBJ2-3
CDR3aa: ASSAGTSGRTDTQY

v_gene: TRBV30
j_gene: TRBJ2-2
CDR3aa: AWSPRAGELF

v_gene: TRBV28
j_gene: TRBJ2-5
CDR3aa: ASSRPGTSQETQY

v_gene: TRBV19
j_gene: TRBJ2-5
CDR3aa: ASSLGLAEPQETQY

v_gene: TRBV7-2
j_gene: TRBJ2-1
CDR3aa: ASSNGWLAGSGNEQF

v_gene: TRBV7-9
j_gene: TRBJ2-5
CDR3aa: ASSLVGQETQY

v_gene: TRBV3-1/TRBV3-2
j_gene: TRBJ2-3
CDR3aa: ASSQRKTGTTSGRSFTDTQY

v_gene: TRBV19
j_gene: TRBJ1-6
CDR3aa: ASSIQGVDNSPLH

v_gene: TRBV28
j_gene: TRBJ2-5
CDR3aa: ASTTAKETQY

v_gene: TRBV9
j_gene: TRBJ2-1
CDR3aa: ASSVGMAGGYFEQF

v_gene: TRBV5-8
j_gene: TRBJ2-7
CDR3aa: ASSSSGPTYEQY

v_gene: TRBV20-1
j_gene: TRBJ1-4
CDR3aa: AGGGEKLF

v_gene: TRBV5-1
j_gene: TRBJ2-5
CDR3aa: ASSLKGEETQY

v_gene: TRBV9
j_gene: TRBJ2-3
CDR3aa: ASSPASGMTDTQY

v_gene: TRBV18
j_gene: TRBJ2-7
CDR3aa: ASSPPWASGISYEQY

v_gene: TRBV5-1
j_gene: TRBJ2-1
CDR3aa: ASSLVSGPTYNEQF

v_gene: TRBV7-9
j_gene: TRBJ1-1
CDR3aa: ASSLNRVNTEAF

v_gene: TRBV27
j_gene: TRBJ1-1
CDR3aa: ASSHWGSYTEAF

v_gene: TRBV29-1
j_gene: TRBJ2-5
CDR3aa: SGGGSLETQY

v_gene: TRBV29-1
j_gene: TRBJ1-1
CDR3aa: SVQGGGLNTEAF

v_gene: TRBV5-5
j_gene: TRBJ1-1
CDR3aa: ASSLALGRGETEAF

v_gene: TRBV7-9
j_gene: TRBJ2-3
CDR3aa: ASSPKREAGSTDTQY

v_gene: TRBV2
j_gene: TRBJ2-5
CDR3aa: ASSDEGTGEEETQY

v_gene: TRBV28
j_gene: TRBJ1-2
CDR3aa: ASSLWTGRVNYGYT

v_gene: TRBV5-1
j_gene: TRBJ2-2
CDR3aa: ASSLEPSGTGELF

v_gene: TRBV7-9
j_gene: TRBJ1-1
CDR3aa: ASSLVAAPTEAF

v_gene: TRBV24-1
j_gene: TRBJ2-3
CDR3aa: ATSDLGLRGTDTQY

v_gene: TRBV19
j_gene: TRBJ1-5
CDR3aa: ASTPGKGNSNQPQH

v_gene: TRBV20-1
j_gene: TRBJ2-1
CDR3aa: SAKEGHEQF

v_gene: TRBV5-5
j_gene: TRBJ1-1
CDR3aa: ASSSTGNTEAF

v_gene: TRBV6-5
j_gene: TRBJ2-7
CDR3aa: ASRDPGQGFYEQY

v_gene: TRBV18
j_gene: TRBJ2-7
CDR3aa: ASSPSGIAENYYEQY

v_gene: TRBV7-6
j_gene: TRBJ1-3
CDR3aa: ASRNEGDTIY

v_gene: TRBV19
j_gene: TRBJ1-4
CDR3aa: ASSRLANEKLF